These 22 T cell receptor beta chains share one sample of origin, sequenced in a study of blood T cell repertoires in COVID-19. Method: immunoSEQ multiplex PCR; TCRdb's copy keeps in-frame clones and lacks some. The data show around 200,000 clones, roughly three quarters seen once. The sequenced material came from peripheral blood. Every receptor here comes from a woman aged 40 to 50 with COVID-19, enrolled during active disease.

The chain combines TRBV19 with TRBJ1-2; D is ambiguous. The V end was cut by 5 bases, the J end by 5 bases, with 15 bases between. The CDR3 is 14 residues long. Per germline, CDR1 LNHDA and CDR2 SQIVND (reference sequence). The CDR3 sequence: CASSLSRFSYGYTF. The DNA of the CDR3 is TGTGCCAGTAGTCTCTCCAGGTTTAGTTATGGCTACACCTTC.

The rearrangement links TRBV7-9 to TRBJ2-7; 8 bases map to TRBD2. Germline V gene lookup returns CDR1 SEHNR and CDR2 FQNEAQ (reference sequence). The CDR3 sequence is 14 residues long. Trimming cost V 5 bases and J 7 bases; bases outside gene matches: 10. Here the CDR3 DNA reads TGTGCCAGCAGCCTTAGCGGGACTACCGGGGAGCAGTACTTC. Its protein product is CASSLSGTTGEQYF.

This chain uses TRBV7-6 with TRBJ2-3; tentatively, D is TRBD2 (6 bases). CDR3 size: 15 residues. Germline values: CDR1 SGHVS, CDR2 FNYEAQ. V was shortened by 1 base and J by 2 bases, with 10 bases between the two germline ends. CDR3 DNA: TGTGCCAGCAGCTTAGGGGCGGGGAACACAGATACGCAGTATTTT. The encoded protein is CASSLGAGNTDTQYF.

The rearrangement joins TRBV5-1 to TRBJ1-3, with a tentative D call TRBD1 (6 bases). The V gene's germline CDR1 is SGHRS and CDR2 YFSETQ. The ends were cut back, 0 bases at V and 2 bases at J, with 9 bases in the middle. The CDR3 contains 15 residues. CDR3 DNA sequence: TGCGCCAGCAGCTTGGAACAGGGCACTGGAAACACCATATATTTT. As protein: CASSLEQGTGNTIYF.

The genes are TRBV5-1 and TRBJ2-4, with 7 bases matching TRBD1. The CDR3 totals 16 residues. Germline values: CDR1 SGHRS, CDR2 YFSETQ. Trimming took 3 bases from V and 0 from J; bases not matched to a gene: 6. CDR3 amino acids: CASSSLTGLAKNIQYF. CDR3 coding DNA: TGCGCCAGCAGCTCTTTGACAGGGCTAGCCAAAAACATTCAGTACTTC.

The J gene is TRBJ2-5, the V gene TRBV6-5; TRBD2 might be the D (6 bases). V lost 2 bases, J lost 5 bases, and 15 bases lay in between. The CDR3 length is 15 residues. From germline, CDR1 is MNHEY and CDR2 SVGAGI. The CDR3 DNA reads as TGTGCCAGCAGTTACCATACTAGCCAGCCTGAGACCCAGTACTTC. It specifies CASSYHTSQPETQYF.

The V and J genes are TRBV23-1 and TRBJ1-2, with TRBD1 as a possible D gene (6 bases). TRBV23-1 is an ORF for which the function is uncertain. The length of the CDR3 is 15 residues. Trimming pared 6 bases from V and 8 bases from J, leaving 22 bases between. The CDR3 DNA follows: TGCGCCAGCAGGCCAAAAGTAGGACAGCCGTGGGGCTACACCTTC. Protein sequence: CASRPKVGQPWGYTF.

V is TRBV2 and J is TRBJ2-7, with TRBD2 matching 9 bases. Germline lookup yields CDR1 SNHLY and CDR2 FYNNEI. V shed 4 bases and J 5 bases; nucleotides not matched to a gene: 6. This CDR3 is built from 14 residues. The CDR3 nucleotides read TGTGCCAGCAGTGTTGAGCGGGAGGCTCACGAGCAGTACTTC. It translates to CASSVEREAHEQYF.

The CDR3 reads CASSQDLHRTAQETQYF. CDR3 bases: TGTGCCAGCAGCCAAGATCTTCACAGAACCGCGCAGGAGACCCAGTACTTC. This chain joins TRBV3-1 (or the pseudogene TRBV3-2) and TRBJ2-5; D is ambiguous. The CDR3 is 17 residues long. The V and J ends lost 0 bases and 5 bases respectively, with 19 bases between them. The germline V gene encodes CDR1 LGHDT and CDR2 YNNKEL (reference sequence).

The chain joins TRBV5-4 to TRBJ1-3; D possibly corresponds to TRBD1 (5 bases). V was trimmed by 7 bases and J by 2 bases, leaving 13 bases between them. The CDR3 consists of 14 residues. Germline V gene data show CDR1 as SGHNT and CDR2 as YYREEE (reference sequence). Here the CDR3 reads CASYPAGAGNTIYF. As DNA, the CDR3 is TGTGCCAGCTACCCAGCGGGGGCTGGAAACACCATATATTTT.

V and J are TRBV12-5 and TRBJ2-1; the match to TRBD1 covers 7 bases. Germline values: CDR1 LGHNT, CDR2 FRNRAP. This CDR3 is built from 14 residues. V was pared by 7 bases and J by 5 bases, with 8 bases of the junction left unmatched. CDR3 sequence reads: CASESRGTHNEQFF. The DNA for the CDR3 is TGTGCTAGTGAATCCAGGGGGACCCACAATGAGCAGTTCTTC.

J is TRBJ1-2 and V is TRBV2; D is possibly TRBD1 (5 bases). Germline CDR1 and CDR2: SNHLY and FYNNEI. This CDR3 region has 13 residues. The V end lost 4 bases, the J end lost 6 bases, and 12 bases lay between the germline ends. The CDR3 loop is CASSVTQENGYTF. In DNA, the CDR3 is TGTGCCAGCAGTGTGACACAGGAAAATGGCTACACCTTC.

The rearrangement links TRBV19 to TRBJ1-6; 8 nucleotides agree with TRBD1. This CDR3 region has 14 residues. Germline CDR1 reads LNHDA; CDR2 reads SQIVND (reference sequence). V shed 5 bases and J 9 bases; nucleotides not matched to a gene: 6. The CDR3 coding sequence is TGTGCCAGTAGTCCGACAGGGGAAAGTTCACCCCTCCACTTT. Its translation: CASSPTGESSPLHF.

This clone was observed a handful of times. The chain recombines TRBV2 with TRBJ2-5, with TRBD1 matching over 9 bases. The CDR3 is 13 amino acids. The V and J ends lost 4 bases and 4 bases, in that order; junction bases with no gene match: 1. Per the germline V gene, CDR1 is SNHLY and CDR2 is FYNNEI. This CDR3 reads CASSGGQGETQYF. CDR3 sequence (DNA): TGTGCCAGCAGTGGGGGACAGGGAGAGACCCAGTACTTC.

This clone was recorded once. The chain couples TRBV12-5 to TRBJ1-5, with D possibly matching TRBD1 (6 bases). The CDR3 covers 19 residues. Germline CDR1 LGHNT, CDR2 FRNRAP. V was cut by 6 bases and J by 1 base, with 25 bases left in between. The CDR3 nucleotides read TGTGCTAGTGGAAAAGGGACAATAAGGGTGGCGCGCAGCAATCAGCCCCAGCATTTT. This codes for CASGKGTIRVARSNQPQHF.

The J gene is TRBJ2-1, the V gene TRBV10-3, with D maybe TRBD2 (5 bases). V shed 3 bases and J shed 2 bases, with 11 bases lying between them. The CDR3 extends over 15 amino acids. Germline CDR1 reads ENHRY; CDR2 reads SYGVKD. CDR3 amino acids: CAISDEAGAYNEQFF. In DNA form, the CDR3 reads TGTGCCATCAGTGACGAGGCGGGTGCCTACAATGAGCAGTTCTTC.

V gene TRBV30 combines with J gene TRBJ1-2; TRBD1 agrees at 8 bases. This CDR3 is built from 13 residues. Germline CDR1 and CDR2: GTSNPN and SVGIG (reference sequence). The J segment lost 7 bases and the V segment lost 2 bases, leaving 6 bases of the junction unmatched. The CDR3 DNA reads TGTGCCTGGAGTCGCTCCGGGACAGGTGGCTACACCTTC. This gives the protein CAWSRSGTGGYTF. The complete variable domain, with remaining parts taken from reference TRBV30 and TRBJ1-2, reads SQTIHQWPATLVQPVGSPLSLECTVEGTSNPNLYWYRQAAGRGLQLLFYSVGIGQISSEVPQNLSASRPQDRQFILSSKKLLLSDSGFYLCAWSRSGTGGYTFGSGTRLTVV.

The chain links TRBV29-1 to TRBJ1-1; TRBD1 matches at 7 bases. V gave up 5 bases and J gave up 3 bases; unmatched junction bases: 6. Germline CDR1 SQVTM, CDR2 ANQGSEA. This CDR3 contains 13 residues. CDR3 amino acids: CSVKGALDTEAFF. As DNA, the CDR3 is TGCAGCGTTAAGGGGGCATTGGACACTGAAGCTTTCTTT.

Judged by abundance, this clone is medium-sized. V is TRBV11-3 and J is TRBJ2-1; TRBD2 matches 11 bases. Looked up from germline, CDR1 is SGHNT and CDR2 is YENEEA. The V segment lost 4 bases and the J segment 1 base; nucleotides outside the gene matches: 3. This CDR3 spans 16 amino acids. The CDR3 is CASSSRLAGSYNEQFF. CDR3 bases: TGTGCCAGCAGCTCCCGACTAGCGGGGTCCTACAATGAGCAGTTCTTC. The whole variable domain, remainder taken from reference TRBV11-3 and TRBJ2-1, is EAGVVQSPRYKIIEKKQPVAFWCNPISGHNTLYWYLQNLGQGPELLIRYENEEAVDDSQLPKDRFSAERLKGVDSTLKIQPAELGDSAVYLCASSSRLAGSYNEQFFGPGTRLTVL.

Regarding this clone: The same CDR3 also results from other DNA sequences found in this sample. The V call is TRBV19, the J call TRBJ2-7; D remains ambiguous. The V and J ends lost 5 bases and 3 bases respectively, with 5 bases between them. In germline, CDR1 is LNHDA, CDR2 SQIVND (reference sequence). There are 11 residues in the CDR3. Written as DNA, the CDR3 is TGTGCCAGTAGTTCGAGCTACGAGCAGTACTTC. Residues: CASSSSYEQYF.

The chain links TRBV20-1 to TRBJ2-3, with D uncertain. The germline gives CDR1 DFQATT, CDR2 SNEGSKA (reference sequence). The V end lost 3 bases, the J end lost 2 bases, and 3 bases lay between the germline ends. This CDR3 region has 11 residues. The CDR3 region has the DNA TGCAGTGCTAGCTACACAGATACGCAGTATTTT. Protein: CSASYTDTQYF.

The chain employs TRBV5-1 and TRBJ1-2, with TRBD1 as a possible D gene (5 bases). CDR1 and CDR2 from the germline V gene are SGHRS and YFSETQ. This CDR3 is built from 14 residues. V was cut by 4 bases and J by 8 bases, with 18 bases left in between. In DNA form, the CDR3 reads TGCGCCAGCAGCCCCGGGACTCAAGGTGGCGGCTACACCTTC. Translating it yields CASSPGTQGGGYTF.